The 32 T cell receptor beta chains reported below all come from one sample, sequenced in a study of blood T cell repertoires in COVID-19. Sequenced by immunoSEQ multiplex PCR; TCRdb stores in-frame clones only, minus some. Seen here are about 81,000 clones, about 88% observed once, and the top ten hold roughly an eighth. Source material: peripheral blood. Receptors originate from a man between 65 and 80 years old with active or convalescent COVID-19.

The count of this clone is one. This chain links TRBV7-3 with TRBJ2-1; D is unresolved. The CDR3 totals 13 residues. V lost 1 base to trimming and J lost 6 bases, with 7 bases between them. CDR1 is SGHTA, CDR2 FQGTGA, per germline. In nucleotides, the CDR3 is TGTGCCAGCAGCTTAAACAGATTCAATGAGCAGTTCTTC. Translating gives CASSLNRFNEQFF.

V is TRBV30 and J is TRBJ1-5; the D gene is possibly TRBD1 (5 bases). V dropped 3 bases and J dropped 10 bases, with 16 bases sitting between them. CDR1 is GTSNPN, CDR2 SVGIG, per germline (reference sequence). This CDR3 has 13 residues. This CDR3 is CAWSAGPSSPQHF. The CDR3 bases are TGTGCCTGGAGCGCGGGACCTTCTAGCCCCCAGCATTTT.

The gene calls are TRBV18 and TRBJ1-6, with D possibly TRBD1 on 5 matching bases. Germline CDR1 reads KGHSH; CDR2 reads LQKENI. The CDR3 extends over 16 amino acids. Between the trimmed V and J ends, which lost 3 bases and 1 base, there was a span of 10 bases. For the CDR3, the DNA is TGTGCCAGCTCACCTGAGGGGAGGTCCTATAATTCACCCCTCCACTTT. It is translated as CASSPEGRSYNSPLHF.

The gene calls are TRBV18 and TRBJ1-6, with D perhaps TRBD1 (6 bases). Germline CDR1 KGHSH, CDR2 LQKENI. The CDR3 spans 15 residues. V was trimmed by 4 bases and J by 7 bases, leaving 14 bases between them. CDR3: CASSLYGGRNSPLHF. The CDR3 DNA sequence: TGTGCCAGCTCACTATACGGGGGGCGGAATTCACCCCTCCACTTT. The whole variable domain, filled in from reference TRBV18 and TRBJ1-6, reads NAGVMQNPRHLVRRRGQEARLRCSPMKGHSHVYWYRQLPEEGLKFMVYLQKENIIDESGMPKERFSAEFPKEGPSILRIQQVVRGDSAAYFCASSLYGGRNSPLHFGNGTRLTVT.

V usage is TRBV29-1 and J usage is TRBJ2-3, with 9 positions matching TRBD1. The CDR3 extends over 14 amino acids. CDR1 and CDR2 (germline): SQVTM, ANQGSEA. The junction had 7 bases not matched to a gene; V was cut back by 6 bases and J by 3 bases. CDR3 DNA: TGCAGCGTGGGGTTGGGACAGGGTACAGATACGCAGTATTTT. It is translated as CSVGLGQGTDTQYF.

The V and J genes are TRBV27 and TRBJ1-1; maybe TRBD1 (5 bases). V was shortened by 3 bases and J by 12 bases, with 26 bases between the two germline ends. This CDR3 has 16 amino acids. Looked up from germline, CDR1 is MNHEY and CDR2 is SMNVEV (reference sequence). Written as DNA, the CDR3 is TGTGCCAGCAGTTTTCTCGGAGGGGCACAACAAGGGTTAACTTTCTTT. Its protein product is CASSFLGGAQQGLTFF.

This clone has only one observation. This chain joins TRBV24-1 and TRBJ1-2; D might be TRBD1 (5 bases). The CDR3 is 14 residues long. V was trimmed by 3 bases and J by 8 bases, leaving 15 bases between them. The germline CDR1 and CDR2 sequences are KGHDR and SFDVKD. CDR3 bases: TGTGCCACCAGTGATCCGGGGGAACACGGGGGCTACACCTTC. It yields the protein CATSDPGEHGGYTF.

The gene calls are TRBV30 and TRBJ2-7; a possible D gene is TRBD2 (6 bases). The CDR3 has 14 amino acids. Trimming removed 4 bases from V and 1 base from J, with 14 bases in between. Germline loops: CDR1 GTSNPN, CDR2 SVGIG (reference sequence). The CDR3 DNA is TGTGCCTGGACCGTGGGGCGGGGATCCTACGAGCAGTACTTC. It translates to CAWTVGRGSYEQYF. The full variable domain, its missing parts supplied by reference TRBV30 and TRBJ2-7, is SQTIHQWPATLVQPVGSPLSLECTVEGTSNPNLYWYRQAAGRGLQLLFYSVGIGQISSEVPQNLSASRPQDRQFILSSKKLLLSDSGFYLCAWTVGRGSYEQYFGPGTRLTVT.

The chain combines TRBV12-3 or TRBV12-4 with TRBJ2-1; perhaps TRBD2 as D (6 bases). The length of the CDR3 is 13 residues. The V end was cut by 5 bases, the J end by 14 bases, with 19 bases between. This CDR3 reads CASSPGGTGVEFF. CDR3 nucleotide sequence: TGTGCCAGCAGTCCGGGCGGGACGGGGGTTGAGTTCTTC.

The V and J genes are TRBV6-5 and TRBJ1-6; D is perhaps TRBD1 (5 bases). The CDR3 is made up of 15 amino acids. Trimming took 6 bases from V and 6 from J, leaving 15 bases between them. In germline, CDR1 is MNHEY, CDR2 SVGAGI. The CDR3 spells CASSILTVLNSPLHF. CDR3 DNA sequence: TGTGCCAGCAGCATACTGACAGTGCTTAATTCACCCCTCCACTTT.

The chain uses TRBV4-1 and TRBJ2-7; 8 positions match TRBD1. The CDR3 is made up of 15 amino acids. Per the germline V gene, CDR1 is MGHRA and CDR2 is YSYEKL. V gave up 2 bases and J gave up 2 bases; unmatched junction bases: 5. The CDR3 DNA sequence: TGCGCCAGCAGCCAATTGACAGGGGCCGCCTACGAGCAGTACTTC. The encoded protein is CASSQLTGAAYEQYF.

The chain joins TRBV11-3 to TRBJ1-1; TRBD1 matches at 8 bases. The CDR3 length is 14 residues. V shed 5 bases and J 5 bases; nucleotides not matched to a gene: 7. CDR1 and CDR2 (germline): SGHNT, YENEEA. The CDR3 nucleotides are TGTGCCAGCAGCCCCGGACAGGGAGGGACTGAAGCTTTCTTT. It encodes CASSPGQGGTEAFF.

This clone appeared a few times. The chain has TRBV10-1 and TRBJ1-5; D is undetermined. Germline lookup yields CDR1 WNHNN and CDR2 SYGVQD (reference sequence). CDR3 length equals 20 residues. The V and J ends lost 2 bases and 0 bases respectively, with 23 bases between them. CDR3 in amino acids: CASSEPGRLRTITSNQPQHF. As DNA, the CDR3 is TGCGCCAGCAGTGAGCCGGGGAGGCTACGGACGATAACTAGCAATCAGCCCCAGCATTTT.

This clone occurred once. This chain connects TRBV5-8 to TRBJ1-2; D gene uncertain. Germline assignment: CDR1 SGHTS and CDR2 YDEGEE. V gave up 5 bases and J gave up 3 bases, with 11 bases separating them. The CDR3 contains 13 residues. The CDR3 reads CASSSEADYGYTF. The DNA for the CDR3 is TGTGCCAGCAGTTCGGAGGCGGACTATGGCTACACCTTC.

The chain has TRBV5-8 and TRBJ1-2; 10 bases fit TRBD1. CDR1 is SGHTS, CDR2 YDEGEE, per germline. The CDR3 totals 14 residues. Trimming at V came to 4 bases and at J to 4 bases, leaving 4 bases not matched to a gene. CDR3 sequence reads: CASSRDRGSYGYTF. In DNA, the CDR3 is TGTGCCAGCAGCCGGGACAGGGGCAGCTATGGCTACACCTTC.

The CDR3 DNA reads as TGTGCCAGCAGTGAAGGGGTAGCGGGGGGCTCCTACGAGCAGTACTTC. Encoded protein: CASSEGVAGGSYEQYF. The chain carries TRBV6-1 and TRBJ2-7, with 10 bases matching TRBD2. The CDR3 contains 16 residues. The germline CDR1 and CDR2 sequences are MNHNS and SASEGT. V dropped 1 base and J dropped 0; count of bases not matched to a gene: 3.

This CDR3 reads CASSLTGTTNEKLFF. DNA for the CDR3: TGCGCCAGCAGCCTAACAGGGACGACTAATGAAAAACTGTTTTTT. This rearrangement joins TRBV5-1 to TRBJ1-4; D is possibly TRBD1 (6 bases). Germline-derived CDR1 and CDR2 are SGHRS and YFSETQ. The V gene lost 4 bases and the J gene lost 2 bases, with 12 bases spanning the gap. There are 15 residues in the CDR3.

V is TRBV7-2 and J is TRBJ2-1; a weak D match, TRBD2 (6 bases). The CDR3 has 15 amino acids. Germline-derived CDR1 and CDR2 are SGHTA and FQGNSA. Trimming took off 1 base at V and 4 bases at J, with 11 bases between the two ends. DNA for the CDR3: TGTGCCAGCAGCTTAGTGGGGGGTTTTTACAATGAGCAGTTCTTC. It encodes CASSLVGGFYNEQFF.

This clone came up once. CDR3 loop: CASSDTYGQGSYEQYF. CDR3 DNA: TGTGCCAGCAGCGACACATACGGACAGGGTTCCTACGAGCAGTACTTC. The gene calls are TRBV7-9 and TRBJ2-7; 8 bases are shared with TRBD1. The germline V gene encodes CDR1 SEHNR and CDR2 FQNEAQ (reference sequence). V trimming: 5 bases; J trimming: 1 base; junction bases outside the gene matches: 10. The CDR3 extends over 16 amino acids. The variable domain in full, with the rest retrieved from reference TRBV7-9 and TRBJ2-7, is DTGVSQNPRHKITKRGQNVTFRCDPISEHNRLYWYRQTLGQGPEFLTYFQNEAQLEKSRLLSDRFSAERPKGSFSTLEIQRTEQGDSAMYLCASSDTYGQGSYEQYFGPGTRLTVT.

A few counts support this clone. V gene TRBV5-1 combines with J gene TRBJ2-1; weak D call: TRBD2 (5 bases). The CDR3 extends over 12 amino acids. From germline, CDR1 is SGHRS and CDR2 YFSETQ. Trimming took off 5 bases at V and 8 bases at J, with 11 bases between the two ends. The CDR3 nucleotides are TGCGCCAGCAGACGGACCGGGGATGAGCAGTTCTTC. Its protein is CASRRTGDEQFF.

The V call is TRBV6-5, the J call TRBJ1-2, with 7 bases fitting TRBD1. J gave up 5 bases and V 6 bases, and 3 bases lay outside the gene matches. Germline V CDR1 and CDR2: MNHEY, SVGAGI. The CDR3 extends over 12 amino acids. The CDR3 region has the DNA TGTGCCAGCAGGGACAGGTCGTATGGCTACACCTTC. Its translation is CASRDRSYGYTF.

In nucleotides, the CDR3 is TGTGCCAGTAGTACTCAGGGGGCAAGGCGCACTGAAGCTTTCTTT. Translating it yields CASSTQGARRTEAFF. The chain uses TRBV19 and TRBJ1-1, with 8 nucleotides matching TRBD1. With 4 bases clipped from V and 4 bases from J, the junction kept 8 bases outside the gene matches. The CDR3 spans 15 residues. Germline values: CDR1 LNHDA, CDR2 SQIVND (reference sequence).

This CDR3 reads CASSSGGSETQYF. DNA of the CDR3: TGTGCCAGCAGCTCCGGGGGAAGTGAGACCCAGTACTTC. This chain joins TRBV5-4 and TRBJ2-5; TRBD2 is a possible D gene (6 bases). This CDR3 is 13 amino acids long. CDR1 and CDR2 (germline): SGHNT, YYREEE (reference sequence). Trimming removed 3 bases from V and 5 bases from J, with 11 bases in between.

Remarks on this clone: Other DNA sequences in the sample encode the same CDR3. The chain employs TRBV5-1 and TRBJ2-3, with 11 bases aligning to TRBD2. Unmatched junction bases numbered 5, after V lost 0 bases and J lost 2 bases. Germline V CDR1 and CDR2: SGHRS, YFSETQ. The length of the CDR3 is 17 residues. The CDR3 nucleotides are TGCGCCAGCAGCTTGGGGTTAGCGGGGGGGTCCACAGATACGCAGTATTTT. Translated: CASSLGLAGGSTDTQYF.

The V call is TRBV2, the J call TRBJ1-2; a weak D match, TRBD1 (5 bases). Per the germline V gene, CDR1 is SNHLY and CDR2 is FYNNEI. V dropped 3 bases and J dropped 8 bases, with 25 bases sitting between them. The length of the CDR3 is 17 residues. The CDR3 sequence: CASSEVGTGRALSGYTF. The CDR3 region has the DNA TGTGCCAGCAGTGAGGTCGGAACAGGCAGGGCGTTAAGCGGCTACACCTTC.

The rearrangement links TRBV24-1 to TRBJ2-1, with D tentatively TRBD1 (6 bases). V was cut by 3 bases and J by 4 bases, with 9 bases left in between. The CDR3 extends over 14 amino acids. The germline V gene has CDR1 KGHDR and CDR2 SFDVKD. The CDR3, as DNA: TGTGCCACCAGTGATGGGGGCCAATACAATGAGCAGTTCTTC. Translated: CATSDGGQYNEQFF.

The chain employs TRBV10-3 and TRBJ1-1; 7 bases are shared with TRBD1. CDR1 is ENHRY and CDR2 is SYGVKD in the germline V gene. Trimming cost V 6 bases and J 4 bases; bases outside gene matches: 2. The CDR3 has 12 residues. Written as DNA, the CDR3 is TGTGCCATCAGGGCAGGGGGCACTGAAGCTTTCTTT. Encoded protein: CAIRAGGTEAFF.

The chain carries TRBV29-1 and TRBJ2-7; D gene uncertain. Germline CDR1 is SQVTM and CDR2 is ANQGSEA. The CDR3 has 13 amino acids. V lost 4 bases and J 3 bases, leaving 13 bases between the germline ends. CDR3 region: CSVVSPKRYEQYF. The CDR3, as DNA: TGCAGCGTTGTGTCCCCCAAGCGCTACGAGCAGTACTTC.

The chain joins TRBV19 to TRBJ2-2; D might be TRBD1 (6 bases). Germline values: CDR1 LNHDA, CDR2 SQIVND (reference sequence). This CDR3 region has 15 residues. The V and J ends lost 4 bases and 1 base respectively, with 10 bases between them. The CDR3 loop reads CASSRLTGNTGELFF. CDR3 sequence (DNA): TGTGCCAGTAGTAGGCTGACAGGGAACACCGGGGAGCTGTTTTTT.

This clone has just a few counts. Here the CDR3 DNA reads TGTGCCAGCAGCTTAGAAATGAGGATCTCTGGAAACACCATATATTTT. The encoded protein is CASSLEMRISGNTIYF. The chain links TRBV7-9 to TRBJ1-3; D not resolved. The CDR3 is 16 residues long. Germline V lookup: CDR1 SEHNR, CDR2 FQNEAQ (reference sequence). The V gene lost 1 base and the J gene lost 0 bases, with 10 bases spanning the gap.

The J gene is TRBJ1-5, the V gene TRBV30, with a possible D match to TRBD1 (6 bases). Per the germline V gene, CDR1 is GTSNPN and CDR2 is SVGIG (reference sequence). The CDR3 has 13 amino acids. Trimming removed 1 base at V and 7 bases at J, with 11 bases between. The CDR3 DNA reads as TGTGCCTGGAGTGACAGGGTGGGCCAGCCCCAGCATTTT. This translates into CAWSDRVGQPQHF.

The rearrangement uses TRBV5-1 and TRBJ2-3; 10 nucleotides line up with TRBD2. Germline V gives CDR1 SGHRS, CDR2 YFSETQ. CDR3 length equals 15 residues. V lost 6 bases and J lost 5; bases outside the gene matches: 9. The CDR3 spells CASTPSGGAGDTQYF. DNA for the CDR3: TGCGCCAGCACTCCTAGCGGGGGTGCTGGAGATACGCAGTATTTT.